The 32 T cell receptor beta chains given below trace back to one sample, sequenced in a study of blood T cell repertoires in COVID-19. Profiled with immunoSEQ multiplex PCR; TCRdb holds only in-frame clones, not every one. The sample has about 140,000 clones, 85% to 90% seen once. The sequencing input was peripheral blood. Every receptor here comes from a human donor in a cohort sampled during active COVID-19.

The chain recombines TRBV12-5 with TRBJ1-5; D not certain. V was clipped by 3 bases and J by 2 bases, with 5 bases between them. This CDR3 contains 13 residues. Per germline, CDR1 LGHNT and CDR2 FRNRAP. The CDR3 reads CASGFTGNQPQHF. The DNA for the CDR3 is TGTGCTAGTGGTTTCACTGGCAATCAGCCCCAGCATTTT. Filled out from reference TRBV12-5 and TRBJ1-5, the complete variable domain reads DARVTQTPRHKVTEMGQEVTMRCQPILGHNTVFWYRQTMMQGLELLAYFRNRAPLDDSGMPKDRFSAEMPDATLATLKIQPSEPRDSAVYFCASGFTGNQPQHFGDGTRLSIL.

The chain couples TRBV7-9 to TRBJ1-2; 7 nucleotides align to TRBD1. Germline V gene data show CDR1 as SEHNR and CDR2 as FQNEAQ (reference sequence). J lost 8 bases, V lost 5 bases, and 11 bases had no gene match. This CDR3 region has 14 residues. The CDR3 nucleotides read TGTGCCAGCAGCCAAACAGGGGTCGGGGGCGGCTACACCTTC. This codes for CASSQTGVGGGYTF.

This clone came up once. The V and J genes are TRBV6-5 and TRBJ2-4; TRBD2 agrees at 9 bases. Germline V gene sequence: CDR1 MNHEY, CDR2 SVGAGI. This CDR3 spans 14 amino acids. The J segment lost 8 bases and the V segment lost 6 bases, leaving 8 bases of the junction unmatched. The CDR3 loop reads CASRRSGGGDIQYF. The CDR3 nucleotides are TGTGCCAGCAGACGTAGCGGGGGAGGAGACATTCAGTACTTC.

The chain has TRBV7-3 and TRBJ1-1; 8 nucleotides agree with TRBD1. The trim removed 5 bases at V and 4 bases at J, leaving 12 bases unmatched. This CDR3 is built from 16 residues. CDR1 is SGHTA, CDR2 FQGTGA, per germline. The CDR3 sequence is CASSQQGQGAATEAFF. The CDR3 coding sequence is TGTGCCAGCAGCCAACAGGGGCAGGGGGCGGCCACTGAAGCTTTCTTT.

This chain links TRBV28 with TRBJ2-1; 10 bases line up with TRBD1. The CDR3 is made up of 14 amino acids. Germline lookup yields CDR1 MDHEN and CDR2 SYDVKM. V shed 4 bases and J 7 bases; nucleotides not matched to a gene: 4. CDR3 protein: CASSSTGGGNEQFF. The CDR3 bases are TGTGCCAGCAGTTCGACAGGGGGCGGGAATGAGCAGTTCTTC.

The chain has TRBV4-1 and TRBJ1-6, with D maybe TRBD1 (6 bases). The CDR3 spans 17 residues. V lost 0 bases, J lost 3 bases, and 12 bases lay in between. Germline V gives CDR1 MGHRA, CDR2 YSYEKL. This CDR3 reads CASSQDRGGNYNSPLHF. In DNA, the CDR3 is TGCGCCAGCAGCCAAGACAGGGGAGGGAACTATAATTCACCCCTCCACTTT.

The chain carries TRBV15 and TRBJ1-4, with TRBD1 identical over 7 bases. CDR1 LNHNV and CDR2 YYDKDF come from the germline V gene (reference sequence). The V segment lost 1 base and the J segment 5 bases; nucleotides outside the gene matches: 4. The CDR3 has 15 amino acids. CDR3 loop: CATSRGTGRNEKLFF. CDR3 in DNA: TGTGCCACCAGCAGAGGGACAGGCAGGAATGAAAAACTGTTTTTT.

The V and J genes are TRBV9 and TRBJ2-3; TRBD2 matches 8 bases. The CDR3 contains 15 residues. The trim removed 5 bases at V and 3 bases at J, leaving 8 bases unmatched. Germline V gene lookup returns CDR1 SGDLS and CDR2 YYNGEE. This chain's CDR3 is CASSALAGLTDTQYF. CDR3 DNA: TGTGCCAGCAGTGCTCTAGCGGGCCTAACAGATACGCAGTATTTT.

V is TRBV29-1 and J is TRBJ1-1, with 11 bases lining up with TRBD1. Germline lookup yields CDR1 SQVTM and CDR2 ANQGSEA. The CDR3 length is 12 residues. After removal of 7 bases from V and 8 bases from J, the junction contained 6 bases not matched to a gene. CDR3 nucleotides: TGCAGCGGGGGGACAGGGGGAGGAGAAGCTTTCTTT. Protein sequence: CSGGTGGGEAFF.

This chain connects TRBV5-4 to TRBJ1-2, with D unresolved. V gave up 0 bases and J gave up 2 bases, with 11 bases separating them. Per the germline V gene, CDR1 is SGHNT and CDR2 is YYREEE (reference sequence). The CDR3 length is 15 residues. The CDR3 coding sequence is TGTGCCAGCAGCTTGGTACCGCGTTCGAACTATGGCTACACCTTC. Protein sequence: CASSLVPRSNYGYTF.

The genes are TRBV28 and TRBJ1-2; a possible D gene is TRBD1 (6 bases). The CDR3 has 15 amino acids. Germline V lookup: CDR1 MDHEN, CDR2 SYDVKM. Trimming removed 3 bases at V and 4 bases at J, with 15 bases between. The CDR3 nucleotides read TGTGCCAGCAGTTTCTCCCTCGACAGGTCCTATGGCTACACCTTC. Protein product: CASSFSLDRSYGYTF.

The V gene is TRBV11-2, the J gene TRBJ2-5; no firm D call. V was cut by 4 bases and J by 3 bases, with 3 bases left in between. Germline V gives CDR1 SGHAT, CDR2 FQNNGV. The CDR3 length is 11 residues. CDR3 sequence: CASSYKETQYF. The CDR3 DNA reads TGTGCCAGCAGCTACAAAGAGACCCAGTACTTC.

CDR3 region: CASSSQGASSSGANVLTF. For the CDR3, the DNA is TGTGCCAGCTCATCCCAGGGGGCCTCAAGCTCTGGGGCCAACGTCCTGACTTTC. The chain couples TRBV18 to TRBJ2-6, with 8 bases matching TRBD1. Germline V gene data show CDR1 as KGHSH and CDR2 as LQKENI. This CDR3 has 18 residues. V gave up 5 bases and J gave up 0 bases; unmatched junction bases: 9.

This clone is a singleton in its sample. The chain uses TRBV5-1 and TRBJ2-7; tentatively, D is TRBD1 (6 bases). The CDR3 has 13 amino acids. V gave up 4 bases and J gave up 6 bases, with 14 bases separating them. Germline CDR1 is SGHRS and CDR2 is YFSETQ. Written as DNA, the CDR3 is TGCGCCAGCAGCAAACAAAACAGGGCCGAGCAGTACTTC. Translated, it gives CASSKQNRAEQYF. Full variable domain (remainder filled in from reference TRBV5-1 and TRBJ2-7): KAGVTQTPRYLIKTRGQQVTLSCSPISGHRSVSWYQQTPGQGLQFLFEYFSETQRNKGNFPGRFSGRQFSNSRSEMNVSTLELGDSALYLCASSKQNRAEQYFGPGTRLTVT.

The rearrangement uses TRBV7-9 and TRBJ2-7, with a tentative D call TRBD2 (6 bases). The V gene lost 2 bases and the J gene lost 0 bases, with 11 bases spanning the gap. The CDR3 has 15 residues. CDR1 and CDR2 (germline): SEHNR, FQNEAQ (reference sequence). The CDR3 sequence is CASSLLGLSSYEQYF. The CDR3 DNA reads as TGTGCCAGCAGCTTACTGGGACTTAGCTCCTACGAGCAGTACTTC.

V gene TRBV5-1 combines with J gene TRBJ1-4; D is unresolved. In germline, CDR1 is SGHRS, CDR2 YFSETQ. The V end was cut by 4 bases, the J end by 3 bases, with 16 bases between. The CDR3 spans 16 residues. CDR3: CASSRKGSGSNEKLFF. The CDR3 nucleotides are TGCGCCAGCAGCAGGAAAGGGAGCGGTTCTAATGAAAAACTGTTTTTT.

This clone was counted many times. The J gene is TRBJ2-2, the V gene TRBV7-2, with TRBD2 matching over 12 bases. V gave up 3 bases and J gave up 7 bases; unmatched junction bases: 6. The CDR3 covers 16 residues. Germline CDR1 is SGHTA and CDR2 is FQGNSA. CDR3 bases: TGTGCCAGCAGCTTGGCTAGCGGGGGGGTAAACGGGGAGCTGTTTTTT. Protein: CASSLASGGVNGELFF.

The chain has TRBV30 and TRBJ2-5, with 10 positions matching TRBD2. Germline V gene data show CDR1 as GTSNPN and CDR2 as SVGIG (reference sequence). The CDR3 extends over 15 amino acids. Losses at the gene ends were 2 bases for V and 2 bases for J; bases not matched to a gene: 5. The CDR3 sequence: CAWSRGLAVQETQYF. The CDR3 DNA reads TGTGCCTGGAGTCGAGGACTAGCGGTACAAGAGACCCAGTACTTC.

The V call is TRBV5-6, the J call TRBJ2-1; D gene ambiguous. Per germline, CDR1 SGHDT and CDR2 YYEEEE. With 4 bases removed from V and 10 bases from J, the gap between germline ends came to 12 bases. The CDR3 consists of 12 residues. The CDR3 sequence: CASSLSTREQFF. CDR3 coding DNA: TGTGCCAGCAGCCTGTCGACACGGGAGCAGTTCTTC.

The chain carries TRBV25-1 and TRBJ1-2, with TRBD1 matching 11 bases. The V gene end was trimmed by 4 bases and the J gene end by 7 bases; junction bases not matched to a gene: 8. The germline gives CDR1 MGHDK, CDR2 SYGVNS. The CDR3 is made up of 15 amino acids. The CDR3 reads CASSVPGQGVAGYTF. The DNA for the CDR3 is TGTGCCAGCAGTGTCCCGGGACAGGGGGTTGCTGGCTACACCTTC.

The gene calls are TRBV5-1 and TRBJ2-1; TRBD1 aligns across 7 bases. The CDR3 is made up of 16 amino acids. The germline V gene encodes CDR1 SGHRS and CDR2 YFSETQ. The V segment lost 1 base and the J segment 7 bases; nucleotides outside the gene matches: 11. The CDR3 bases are TGCGCCAGCAGCTTGTATGCGACAGGGCTGCGTAATGAGCAGTTCTTC. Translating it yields CASSLYATGLRNEQFF.

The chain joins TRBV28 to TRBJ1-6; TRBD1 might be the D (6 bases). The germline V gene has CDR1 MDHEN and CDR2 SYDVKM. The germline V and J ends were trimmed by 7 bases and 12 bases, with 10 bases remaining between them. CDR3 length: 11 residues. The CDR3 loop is CASTVQGPLHF. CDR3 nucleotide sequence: TGTGCCAGCACCGTACAGGGACCCCTCCACTTT. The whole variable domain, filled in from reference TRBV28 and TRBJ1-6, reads DVKVTQSSRYLVKRTGEKVFLECVQDMDHENMFWYRQDPGLGLRLIYFSYDVKMKEKGDIPEGYSVSREKKERFSLILESASTNQTSMYLCASTVQGPLHFGNGTRLTVT.

CDR3 amino acids: CASSLGQSYEQYF. The CDR3 bases are TGTGCCAGCAGTTTGGGACAGTCATACGAGCAGTACTTC. The gene calls are TRBV12-3 or TRBV12-4 and TRBJ2-7; 7 positions agree with TRBD1. V lost 3 bases and J lost 4; bases outside the gene matches: 3. CDR3 length: 13 residues.

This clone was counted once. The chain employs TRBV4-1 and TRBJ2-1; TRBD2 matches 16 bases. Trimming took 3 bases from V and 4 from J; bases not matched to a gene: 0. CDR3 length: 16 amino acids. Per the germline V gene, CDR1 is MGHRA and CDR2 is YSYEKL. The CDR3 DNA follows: TGCGCCAGCAGCCAGGGACTAGCGGGGGGGTACAATGAGCAGTTCTTC. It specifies CASSQGLAGGYNEQFF.

CDR3 loop: CASSYSIEGAIGNTIYF. The CDR3 DNA reads as TGTGCCAGCAGTTACTCGATTGAGGGCGCGATTGGAAACACCATATATTTT. The V call is TRBV6-2 or TRBV6-3, the J call TRBJ1-3, with D hard to call. CDR1 and CDR2 (germline): MNHEY, SVGEGT. The CDR3 totals 17 residues. The V end was cut by 0 bases, the J end by 3 bases, with 15 bases between.

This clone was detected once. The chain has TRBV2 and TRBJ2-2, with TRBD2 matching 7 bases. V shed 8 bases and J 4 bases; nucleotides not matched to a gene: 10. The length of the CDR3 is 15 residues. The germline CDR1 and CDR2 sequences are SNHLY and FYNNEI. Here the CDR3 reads CASLARRESTGELFF. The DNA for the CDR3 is TGTGCCAGCTTAGCCAGGCGGGAGAGCACCGGGGAGCTGTTTTTT.

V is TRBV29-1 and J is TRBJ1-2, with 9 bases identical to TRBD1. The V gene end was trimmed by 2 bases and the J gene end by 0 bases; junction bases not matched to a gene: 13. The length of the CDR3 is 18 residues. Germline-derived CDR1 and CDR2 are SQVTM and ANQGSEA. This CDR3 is CSVEILRTGARSNYGYTF. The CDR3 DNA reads TGCAGCGTTGAAATATTACGGACAGGGGCACGATCTAACTATGGCTACACCTTC.

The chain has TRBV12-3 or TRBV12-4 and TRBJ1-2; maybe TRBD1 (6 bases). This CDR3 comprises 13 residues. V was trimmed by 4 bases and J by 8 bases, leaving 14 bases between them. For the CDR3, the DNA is TGTGCCAGCAGTTCAGGGGCTCCCCGGGGCTACACCTTC. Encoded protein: CASSSGAPRGYTF.

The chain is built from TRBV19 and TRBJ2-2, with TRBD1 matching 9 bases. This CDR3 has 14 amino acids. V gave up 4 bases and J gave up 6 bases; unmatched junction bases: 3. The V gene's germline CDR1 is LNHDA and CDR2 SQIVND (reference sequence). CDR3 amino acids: CASSNRDRAGELFF. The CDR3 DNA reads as TGTGCCAGTAGTAACAGGGACAGGGCCGGGGAGCTGTTTTTT.

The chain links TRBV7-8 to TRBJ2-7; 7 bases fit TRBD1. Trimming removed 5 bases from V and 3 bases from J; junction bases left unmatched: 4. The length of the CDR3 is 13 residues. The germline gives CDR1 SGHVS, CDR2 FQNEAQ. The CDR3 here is CASSPGTVYEQYF. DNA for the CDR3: TGTGCCAGCAGCCCCGGGACAGTCTACGAGCAGTACTTC.

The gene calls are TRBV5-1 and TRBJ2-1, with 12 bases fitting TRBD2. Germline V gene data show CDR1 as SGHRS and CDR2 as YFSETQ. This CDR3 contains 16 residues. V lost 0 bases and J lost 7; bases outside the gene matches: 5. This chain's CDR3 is CASSLEASGRGNEQFF. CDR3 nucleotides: TGCGCCAGCAGCTTGGAGGCTAGCGGGAGGGGTAATGAGCAGTTCTTC.

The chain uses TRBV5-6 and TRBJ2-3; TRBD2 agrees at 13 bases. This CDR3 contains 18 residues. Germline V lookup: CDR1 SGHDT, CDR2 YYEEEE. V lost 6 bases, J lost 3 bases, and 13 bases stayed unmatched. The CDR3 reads CASTTGLAGTTRTDTQYF. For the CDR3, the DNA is TGTGCCAGCACCACGGGACTAGCGGGAACCACGAGGACAGATACGCAGTATTTT.